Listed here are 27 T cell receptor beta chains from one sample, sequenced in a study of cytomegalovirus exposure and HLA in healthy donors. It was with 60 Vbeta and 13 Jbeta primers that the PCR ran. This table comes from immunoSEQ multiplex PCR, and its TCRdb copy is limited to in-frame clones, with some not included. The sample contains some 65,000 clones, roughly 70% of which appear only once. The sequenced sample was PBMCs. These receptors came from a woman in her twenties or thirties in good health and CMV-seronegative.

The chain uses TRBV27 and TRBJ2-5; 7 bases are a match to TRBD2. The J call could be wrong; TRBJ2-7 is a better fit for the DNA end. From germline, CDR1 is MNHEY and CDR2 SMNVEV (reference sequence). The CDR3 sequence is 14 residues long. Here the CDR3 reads CATSRSSGTYEQYF. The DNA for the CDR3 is TGTGCCACCTCTCGGTCTAGCGGAACCTACGAGCAGTACTTC.

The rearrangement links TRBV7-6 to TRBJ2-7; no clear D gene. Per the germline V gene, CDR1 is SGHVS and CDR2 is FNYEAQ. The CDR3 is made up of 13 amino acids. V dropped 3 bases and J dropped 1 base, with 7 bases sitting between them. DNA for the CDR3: TGTGCCAGCAGCTTCGGGTTGTCCTACGAGCAGTACTTC. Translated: CASSFGLSYEQYF.

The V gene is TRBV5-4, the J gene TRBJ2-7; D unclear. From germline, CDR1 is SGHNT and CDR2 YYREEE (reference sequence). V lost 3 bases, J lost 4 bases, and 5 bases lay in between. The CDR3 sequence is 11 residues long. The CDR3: CASSSTYEQYF. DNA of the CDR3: TGTGCCAGCAGCTCCACATACGAGCAGTACTTC.

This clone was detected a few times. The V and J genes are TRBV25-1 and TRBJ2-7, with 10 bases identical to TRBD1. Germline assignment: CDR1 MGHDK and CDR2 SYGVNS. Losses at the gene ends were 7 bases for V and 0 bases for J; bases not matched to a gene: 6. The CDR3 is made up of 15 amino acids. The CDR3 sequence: CASNPGQGSSYEQYF. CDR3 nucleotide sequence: TGTGCCAGCAATCCGGGACAGGGGAGCTCCTACGAGCAGTACTTC.

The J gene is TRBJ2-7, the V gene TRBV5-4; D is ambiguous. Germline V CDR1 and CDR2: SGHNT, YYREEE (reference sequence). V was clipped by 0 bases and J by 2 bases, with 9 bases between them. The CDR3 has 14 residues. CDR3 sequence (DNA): TGTGCCAGCAGCTTGGACAGACCGCCCTACGAGCAGTACTTC. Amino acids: CASSLDRPPYEQYF.

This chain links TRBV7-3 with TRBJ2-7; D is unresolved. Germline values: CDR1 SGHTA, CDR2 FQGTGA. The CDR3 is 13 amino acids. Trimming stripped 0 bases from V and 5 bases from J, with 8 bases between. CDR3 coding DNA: TGTGCCAGCAGCTTAACGTTCGGAGACGAGCAGTACTTC. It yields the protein CASSLTFGDEQYF. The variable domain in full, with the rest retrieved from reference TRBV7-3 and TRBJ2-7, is GAGVSQTPSNKVTEKGKYVELRCDPISGHTALYWYRQSLGQGPEFLIYFQGTGAADDSGLPNDRFFAVRPEGSVSTLKIQRTERGDSAVYLCASSLTFGDEQYFGPGTRLTVT.

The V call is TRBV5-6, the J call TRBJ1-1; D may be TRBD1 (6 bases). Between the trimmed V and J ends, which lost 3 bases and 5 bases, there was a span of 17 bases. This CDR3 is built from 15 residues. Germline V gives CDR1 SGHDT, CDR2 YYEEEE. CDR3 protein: CASSSHQGSSTEAFF. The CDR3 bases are TGTGCCAGCAGCTCCCACCAGGGGAGTAGTACTGAAGCTTTCTTT.

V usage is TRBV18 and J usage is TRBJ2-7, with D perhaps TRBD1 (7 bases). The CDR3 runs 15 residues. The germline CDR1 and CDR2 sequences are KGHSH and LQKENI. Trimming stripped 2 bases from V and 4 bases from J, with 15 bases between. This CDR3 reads CASSPEPAGGYEQYF. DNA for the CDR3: TGTGCCAGCTCACCAGAACCAGCAGGGGGGTACGAGCAGTACTTC.

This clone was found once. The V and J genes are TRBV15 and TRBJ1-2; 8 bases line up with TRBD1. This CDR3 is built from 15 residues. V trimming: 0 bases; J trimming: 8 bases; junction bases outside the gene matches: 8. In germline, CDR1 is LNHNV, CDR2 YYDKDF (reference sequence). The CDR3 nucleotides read TGTGCCACCAGCAGAGATCGAACAGGGGGAAGAGGCTACACCTTC. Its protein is CATSRDRTGGRGYTF.

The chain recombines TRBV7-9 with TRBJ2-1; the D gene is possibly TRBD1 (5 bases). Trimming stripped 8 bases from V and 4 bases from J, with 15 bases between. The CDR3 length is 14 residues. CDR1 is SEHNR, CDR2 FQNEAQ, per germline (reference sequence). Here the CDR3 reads CASLPQDGYNEQFF. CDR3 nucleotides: TGTGCCAGCCTTCCACAGGACGGTTACAATGAGCAGTTCTTC.

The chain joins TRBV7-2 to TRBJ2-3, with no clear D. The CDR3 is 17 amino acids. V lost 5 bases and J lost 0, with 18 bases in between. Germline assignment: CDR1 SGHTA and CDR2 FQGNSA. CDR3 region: CASSPRLHQSSTDTQYF. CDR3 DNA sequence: TGTGCCAGCAGCCCCAGACTCCATCAATCTAGCACAGATACGCAGTATTTT.

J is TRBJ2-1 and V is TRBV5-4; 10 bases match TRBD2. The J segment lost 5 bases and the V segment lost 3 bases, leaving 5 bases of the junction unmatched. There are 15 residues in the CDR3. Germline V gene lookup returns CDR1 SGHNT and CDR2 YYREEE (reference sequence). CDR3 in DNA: TGTGCCAGCAGCTCCTTAGCGGGGGGCCACAATGAGCAGTTCTTC. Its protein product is CASSSLAGGHNEQFF.

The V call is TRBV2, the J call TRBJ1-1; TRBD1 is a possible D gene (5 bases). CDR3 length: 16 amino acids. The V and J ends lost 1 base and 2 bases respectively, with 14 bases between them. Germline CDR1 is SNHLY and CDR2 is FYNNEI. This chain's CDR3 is CASSEDPTELNTEAFF. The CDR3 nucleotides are TGTGCCAGCAGTGAAGACCCGACAGAGCTAAACACTGAAGCTTTCTTT.

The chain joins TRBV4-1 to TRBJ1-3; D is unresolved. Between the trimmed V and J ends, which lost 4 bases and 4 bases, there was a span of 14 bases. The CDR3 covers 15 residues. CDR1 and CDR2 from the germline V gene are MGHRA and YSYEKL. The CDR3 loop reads CASSLGPPGGNTIYF. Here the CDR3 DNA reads TGCGCCAGCAGCCTCGGTCCTCCGGGAGGAAACACCATATATTTT.

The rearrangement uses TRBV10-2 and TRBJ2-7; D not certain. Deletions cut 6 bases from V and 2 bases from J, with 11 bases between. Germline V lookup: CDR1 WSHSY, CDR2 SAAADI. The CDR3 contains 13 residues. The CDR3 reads CASRQSLTYEQYF. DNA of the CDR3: TGCGCCAGCAGACAATCTTTAACCTACGAGCAGTACTTC.

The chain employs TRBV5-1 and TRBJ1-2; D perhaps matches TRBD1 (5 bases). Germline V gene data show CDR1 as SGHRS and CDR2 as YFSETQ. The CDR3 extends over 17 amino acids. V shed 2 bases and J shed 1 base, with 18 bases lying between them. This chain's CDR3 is CASSFGANRPVNYGYTF. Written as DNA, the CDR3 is TGCGCCAGCAGCTTCGGAGCTAACAGGCCGGTTAACTATGGCTACACCTTC.

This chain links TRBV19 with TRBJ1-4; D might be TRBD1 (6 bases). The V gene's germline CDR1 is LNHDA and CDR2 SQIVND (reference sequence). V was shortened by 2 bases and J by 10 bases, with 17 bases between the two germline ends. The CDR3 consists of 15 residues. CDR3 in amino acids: CASSITGPWKLKLFF. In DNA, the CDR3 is TGTGCCAGTAGTATAACAGGGCCCTGGAAGCTAAAACTGTTTTTT. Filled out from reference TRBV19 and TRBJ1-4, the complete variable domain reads DGGITQSPKYLFRKEGQNVTLSCEQNLNHDAMYWYRQDPGQGLRLIYYSQIVNDFQKGDIAEGYSVSREKKESFPLTVTSAQKNPTAFYLCASSITGPWKLKLFFGSGTQLSVL.

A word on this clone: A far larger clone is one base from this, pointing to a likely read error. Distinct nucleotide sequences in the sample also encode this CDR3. CDR3: CASSLGAGNGYTF. The CDR3 DNA reads as TGTGCCAGCAGCTTAGGTGCAGGGAATGGCTACACTTTC. V and J are TRBV7-8 and TRBJ1-2; maybe TRBD1 (5 bases). The CDR3 is 13 amino acids. Germline V lookup: CDR1 SGHVS, CDR2 FQNEAQ. The complete variable domain, with remaining parts taken from reference TRBV7-8 and TRBJ1-2, reads GAGVSQSPRYKVAKRGQDVALRCDPISGHVSLFWYQQALGQGPEFLTYFQNEAQLDKSGLPSDRFFAERPEGSVSTLKIQRTQQEDSAVYLCASSLGAGNGYTFGSGTRLTVV.

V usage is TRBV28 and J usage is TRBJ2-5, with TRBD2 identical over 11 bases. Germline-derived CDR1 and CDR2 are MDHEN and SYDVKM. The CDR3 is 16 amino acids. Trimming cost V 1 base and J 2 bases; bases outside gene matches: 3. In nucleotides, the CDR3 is TGTGCCAGCAGTTTATTAGCGGGGGGGCCACAAGAGACCCAGTACTTC. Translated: CASSLLAGGPQETQYF.

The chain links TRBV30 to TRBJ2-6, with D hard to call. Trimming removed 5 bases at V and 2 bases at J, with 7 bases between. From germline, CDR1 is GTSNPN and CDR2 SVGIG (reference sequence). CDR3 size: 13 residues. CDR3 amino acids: CAWRQAGANVLTF. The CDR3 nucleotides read TGTGCCTGGCGGCAGGCTGGGGCCAACGTCCTGACTTTC.

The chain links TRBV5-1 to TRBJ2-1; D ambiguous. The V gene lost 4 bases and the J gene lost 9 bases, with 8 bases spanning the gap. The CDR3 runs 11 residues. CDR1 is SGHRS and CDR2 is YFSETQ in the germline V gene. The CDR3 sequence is CASSRGGEQFF. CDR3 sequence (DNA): TGCGCCAGCAGCCGCGGCGGTGAGCAGTTCTTC. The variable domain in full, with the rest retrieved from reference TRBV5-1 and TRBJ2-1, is KAGVTQTPRYLIKTRGQQVTLSCSPISGHRSVSWYQQTPGQGLQFLFEYFSETQRNKGNFPGRFSGRQFSNSRSEMNVSTLELGDSALYLCASSRGGEQFFGPGTRLTVL.

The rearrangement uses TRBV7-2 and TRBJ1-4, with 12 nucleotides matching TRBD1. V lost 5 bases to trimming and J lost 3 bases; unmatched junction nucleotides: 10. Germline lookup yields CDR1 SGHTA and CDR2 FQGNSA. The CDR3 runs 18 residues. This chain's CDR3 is CASSPSGQGAWSNEKLFF. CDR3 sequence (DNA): TGTGCCAGCAGCCCCTCGGGACAGGGGGCTTGGTCTAATGAAAAACTGTTTTTT.

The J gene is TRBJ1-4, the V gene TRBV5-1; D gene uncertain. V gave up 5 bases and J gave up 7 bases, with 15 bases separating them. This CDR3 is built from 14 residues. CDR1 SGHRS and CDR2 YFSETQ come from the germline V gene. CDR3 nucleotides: TGCGCCAGCAGTGACGGTTCAGCGTCTGAAAAACTGTTTTTT. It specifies CASSDGSASEKLFF.

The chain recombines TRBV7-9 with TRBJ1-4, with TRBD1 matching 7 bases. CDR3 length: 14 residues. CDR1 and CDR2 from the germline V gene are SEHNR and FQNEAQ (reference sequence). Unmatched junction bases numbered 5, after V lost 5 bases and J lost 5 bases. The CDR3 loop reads CASSRGTENEKLFF. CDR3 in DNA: TGTGCCAGCAGCCGGGGGACAGAAAATGAAAAACTGTTTTTT.

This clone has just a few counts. The CDR3 DNA reads as TGCGCCAGCAGCTTGTTTAACGGAGCGGCTGGTGAAAAACTGTTTTTT. Translating it yields CASSLFNGAAGEKLFF. The rearrangement joins TRBV5-1 to TRBJ1-4; no clear D. Trimming cost V 1 base and J 7 bases, with 17 bases left between them. From germline, CDR1 is SGHRS and CDR2 YFSETQ. The CDR3 extends over 16 amino acids.

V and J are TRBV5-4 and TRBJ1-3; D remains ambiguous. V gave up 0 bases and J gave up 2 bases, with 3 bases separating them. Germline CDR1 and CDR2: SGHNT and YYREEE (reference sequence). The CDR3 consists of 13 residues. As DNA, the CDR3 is TGTGCCAGCAGCTTGGCTCCTGGAAACACCATATATTTT. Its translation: CASSLAPGNTIYF.

The CDR3 bases are TGTGCCAGCAGCCCGGAGGAACGCTATGGCTACACCTTC. This encodes CASSPEERYGYTF. The chain recombines TRBV9 with TRBJ1-2; D is undetermined. Trimming removed 4 bases at V and 4 bases at J, with 11 bases between. The CDR3 totals 13 residues. Germline V gene lookup returns CDR1 SGDLS and CDR2 YYNGEE.